The rows below give T cell receptor beta chains drawn from one sample of a study of cytomegalovirus exposure and HLA in healthy donors. Assay used: immunoSEQ multiplex PCR; TCRdb lists only in-frame clones, some missing. This table has tens of thousands of clones, over 55% appearing once. The specimen sequenced was PBMCs. All receptors derive from a woman aged 30 to 39 in good health and CMV-seronegative. The CDR3 runs from the conserved cysteine through the conserved F or W. A D gene is named only where the DNA matches it firmly. Clone size is stated in some rows and not others, as once, few, many or a class when expanded.

TRBD1,TRBJ1-1,NA,TRBV5-1,CASSFSPGQLNTEAFF,TGCGCCAGCAGCTTCTCTCCGGGACAGCTGAACACTGAAGCTTTCTTT
TRBD1,TRBJ2-2,NA,TRBV7-8,CASSLGQGGTGELFF,TGTGCCAGCAGCTTAGGACAGGGGGGCACCGGGGAGCTGTTTTTT
TRBD2,TRBJ2-7,NA,TRBV7-2,CASSLAGLAGGEQYF,TGTGCCAGCAGCTTAGCGGGACTAGCGGGAGGTGAGCAGTACTTC
NA,TRBJ2-7,NA,TRBV19,CASSGGISYEQYF,TGTGCCAGTAGTGGGGGGATCTCCTACGAGCAGTACTTC
NA,TRBJ1-5,NA,TRBV19,CASGTDYNQPQHF,TGTGCCAGCGGGACGGACTACAATCAGCCCCAGCATTTT
TRBD2,TRBJ2-5,NA,TRBV5-8,CASSLWTSGREETQYF,TGTGCCAGCAGCTTATGGACTAGCGGGAGGGAAGAGACCCAGTACTTC
NA,TRBJ2-2,NA,TRBV9,CASSPSGQYTGELFF,TGTGCCAGCAGCCCCTCTGGACAGTACACCGGGGAGCTGTTTTTT
TRBD1,TRBJ1-1,once,TRBV4-1,CASSHRDRADTEAFF,TGCGCCAGCAGCCACCGGGACAGGGCTGACACTGAAGCTTTCTTT
TRBD2,TRBJ2-3,NA,TRBV28,CASSLSRLAGVVDTQYF,TGTGCCAGCAGTTTATCCCGACTAGCGGGAGTTGTAGATACGCAGTATTTT
NA,TRBJ2-2,once,TRBV4-2,CASSQELGGIGELFF,TGTGCCAGCAGCCAAGAGCTTGGGGGGATCGGGGAGCTGTTTTTT
NA,TRBJ2-3,NA,TRBV11-2,CASSLTLTDTQYF,TGTGCCAGCAGCTTGACACTCACAGATACGCAGTATTTT
TRBD1,TRBJ2-5,NA,TRBV25-1,CASSEGTGGWETQYF,TGTGCCAGCAGTGAGGGAACAGGGGGCTGGGAGACCCAGTACTTC
NA,TRBJ2-5,NA,TRBV11-2,CASSSLKGGLIKTQYF,TGTGCCAGCAGCTCCCTTAAGGGGGGGTTGATAAAGACCCAGTACTTC
TRBD1,TRBJ2-7,NA,TRBV4-1,CASSQTGVPYEQYF,TGCGCCAGCAGCCAGACAGGGGTCCCCTACGAGCAGTACTTC
NA,TRBJ1-2,NA,TRBV6-5,CASRTGESYGYTF,TGTGCCAGCAGAACAGGAGAAAGCTATGGCTACACCTTC
NA,TRBJ2-3,few,TRBV2,CASIGQAADTQYF,TGTGCCAGCATCGGCCAAGCGGCAGATACGCAGTATTTT
TRBD2,TRBJ2-5,few,TRBV10-3,CAIRPTGGLGETQYF,TGTGCCATCAGACCAACGGGGGGGCTGGGCGAGACCCAGTACTTC
NA,TRBJ1-2,once,TRBV5-5,CASSLAPTYNYGYTF,TGTGCCAGCAGCTTGGCCCCGACATACAACTATGGCTACACCTTC
TRBD1,TRBJ2-5,few,TRBV28,CASRGPGQKRETQYF,TGTGCCAGCAGGGGACCGGGACAGAAGAGAGAGACCCAGTACTTC
NA,TRBJ2-1,NA,TRBV27,CASSLNPGRLSYNEQFF,TGTGCCAGCAGCCTAAACCCCGGGAGACTCTCCTACAATGAGCAGTTCTTC
TRBD2,TRBJ2-5,NA,TRBV5-1,CASSLGPSGSSETQYF,TGCGCCAGCAGCTTGGGGCCTAGCGGGAGTAGTGAGACCCAGTACTTC
NA,TRBJ1-6,NA,TRBV5-4,CASSLNQGFNSPLHF,TGTGCCAGCAGCTTGAATCAGGGGTTTAATTCACCCCTCCACTTT
TRBD1,TRBJ2-2,few,TRBV5-1,CASSAGQGGGELFF,TGCGCCAGCAGCGCGGGACAGGGAGGCGGGGAGCTGTTTTTT
NA,TRBJ2-7,NA,TRBV11-3,CASSSQQAEQYF,TGTGCCAGCAGCTCCCAACAAGCGGAGCAGTACTTC
TRBD1,TRBJ1-1,NA,TRBV11-2,CASSLEGQGGTEAFF,TGTGCCAGCAGCTTAGAGGGACAGGGGGGAACTGAAGCTTTCTTT
NA,TRBJ2-7,NA,TRBV7-3,CASSLGGTTYYEQYF,TGTGCCAGCAGCTTAGGCGGGACCACTTACTACGAGCAGTACTTC
TRBD1,TRBJ2-7,NA,TRBV30,CAWSQQGAYEQYF,TGTGCCTGGAGTCAGCAGGGGGCCTACGAGCAGTACTTC
TRBD2,TRBJ2-2,NA,TRBV5-1,CASSLTSGGNTGELFF,TGCGCCAGCAGCTTGACTAGCGGGGGGAACACCGGGGAGCTGTTTTTT
TRBD2,TRBJ2-2,NA,TRBV2,CASILGLAPGELFF,TGTGCCAGCATTCTTGGACTAGCCCCAGGGGAGCTGTTTTTT
TRBD1,TRBJ2-7,NA,TRBV4-1,CASSRAGDRHFYEQYF,TGCGCCAGCAGCCGGGCAGGGGACAGGCACTTCTACGAGCAGTACTTC
NA,TRBJ2-1,once,TRBV7-2,CASSLASSEQFF,TGTGCCAGCAGCTTAGCTTCAAGCGAGCAGTTCTTC
NA,TRBJ2-5,NA,TRBV28,CASRAGVQETQYF,TGTGCCAGCAGGGCAGGGGTTCAAGAGACCCAGTACTTC
TRBD1,TRBJ1-5,NA,TRBV7-6,CASSPGTDYSNQPQHF,TGTGCCAGCAGTCCCGGGACAGACTATAGCAATCAGCCCCAGCATTTT
NA,TRBJ2-2,few,TRBV28,CASSFSGGIGELFF,TGTGCCAGCAGTTTTTCGGGGGGCATCGGGGAGCTGTTTTTT
NA,TRBJ2-2,NA,TRBV19,CASSLPRRVVTGELFF,TGTGCCAGTAGCCTTCCGCGCAGGGTCGTCACCGGGGAGCTGTTTTTT
NA,TRBJ2-6,NA,TRBV7-9,CASSLATGNSGANVLTF,TGTGCCAGCAGCTTAGCCACAGGGAACTCTGGGGCCAACGTCCTGACTTTC
NA,TRBJ2-3,few,TRBV5-5,CASSLTDTDTQYF,TGTGCCAGCAGCTTGACAGACACAGATACGCAGTATTTT
NA,TRBJ1-2,once,TRBV7-9,CASSTSGGPGYTF,TGTGCCAGCAGCACGAGCGGGGGCCCTGGCTACACCTTC
NA,TRBJ2-7,NA,TRBV27,CASSPQYPYEQYF,TGTGCCAGCAGTCCCCAGTACCCCTACGAGCAGTACTTC
TRBD1,TRBJ2-1,NA,TRBV11-2,CASSGRDRGPNEQFF,TGTGCCAGCAGCGGCCGGGACAGGGGCCCCAATGAGCAGTTCTTC
TRBD1,TRBJ2-1,NA,TRBV5-1,CASSLTGQGFDEQFF,TGCGCCAGCAGCTTAACGGGACAGGGTTTCGATGAGCAGTTCTTC
TRBD1,TRBJ2-1,NA,TRBV5-1,CASSLGQEITYNEQFF,TGCGCCAGCAGCCTGGGACAGGAGATAACCTACAATGAGCAGTTCTTC
TRBD1,TRBJ1-2,once,TRBV28,CASSPLKGQAPYGYTF,TGTGCCAGCAGTCCCCTTAAAGGACAGGCGCCCTATGGCTACACCTTC